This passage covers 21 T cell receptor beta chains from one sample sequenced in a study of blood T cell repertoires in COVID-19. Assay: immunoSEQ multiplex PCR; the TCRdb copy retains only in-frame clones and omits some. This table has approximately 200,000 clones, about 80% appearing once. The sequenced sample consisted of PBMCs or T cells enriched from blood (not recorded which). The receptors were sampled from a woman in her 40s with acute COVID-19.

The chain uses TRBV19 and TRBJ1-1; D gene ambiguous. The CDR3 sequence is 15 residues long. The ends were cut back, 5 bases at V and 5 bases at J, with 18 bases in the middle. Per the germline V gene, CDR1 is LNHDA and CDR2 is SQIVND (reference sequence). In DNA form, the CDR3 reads TGTGCCAGTAGTCCTCCCGGAGGAGAGCGGACTGAAGCTTTCTTT. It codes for CASSPPGGERTEAFF.

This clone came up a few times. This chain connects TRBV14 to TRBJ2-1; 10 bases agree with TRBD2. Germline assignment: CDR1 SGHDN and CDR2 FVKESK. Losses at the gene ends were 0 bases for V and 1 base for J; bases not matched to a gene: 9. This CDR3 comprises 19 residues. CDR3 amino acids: CASSQDLAGESPSYNEQFF. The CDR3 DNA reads TGTGCCAGCAGCCAAGATCTAGCGGGAGAATCTCCTTCCTACAATGAGCAGTTCTTC.

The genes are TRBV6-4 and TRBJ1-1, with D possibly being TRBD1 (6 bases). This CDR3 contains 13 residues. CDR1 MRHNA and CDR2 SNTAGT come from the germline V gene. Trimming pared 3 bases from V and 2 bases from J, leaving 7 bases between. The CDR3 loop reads CASSEGANTEAFF. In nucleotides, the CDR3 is TGTGCCAGCAGTGAGGGGGCAAACACTGAAGCTTTCTTT.

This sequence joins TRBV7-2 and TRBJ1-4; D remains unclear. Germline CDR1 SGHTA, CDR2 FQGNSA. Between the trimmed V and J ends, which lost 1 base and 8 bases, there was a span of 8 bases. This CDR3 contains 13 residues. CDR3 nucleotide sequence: TGTGCCAGCAGCTTAGTAAGGGAGGAAAAACTGTTTTTT. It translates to CASSLVREEKLFF.

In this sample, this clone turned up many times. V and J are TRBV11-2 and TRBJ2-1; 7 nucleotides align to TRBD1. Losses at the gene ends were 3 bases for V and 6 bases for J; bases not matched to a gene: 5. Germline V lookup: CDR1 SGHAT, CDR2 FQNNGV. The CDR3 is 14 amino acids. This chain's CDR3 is CASSFLTGTNEQFF. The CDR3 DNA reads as TGTGCCAGCAGCTTCCTGACAGGGACCAATGAGCAGTTCTTC.

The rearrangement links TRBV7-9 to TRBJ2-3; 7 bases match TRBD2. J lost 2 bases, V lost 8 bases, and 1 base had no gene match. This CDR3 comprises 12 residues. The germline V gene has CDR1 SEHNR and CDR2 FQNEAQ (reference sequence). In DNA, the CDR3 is TGTGCCAGCGGGAGGGCCACAGATACGCAGTATTTT. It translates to CASGRATDTQYF.

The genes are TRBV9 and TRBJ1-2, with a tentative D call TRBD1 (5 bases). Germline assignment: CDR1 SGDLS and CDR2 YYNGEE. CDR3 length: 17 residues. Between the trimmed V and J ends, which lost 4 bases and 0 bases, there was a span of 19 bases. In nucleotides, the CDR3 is TGTGCCAGCAGCCTTAGGGCACAGGCTCCAGCTAACTATGGCTACACCTTC. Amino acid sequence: CASSLRAQAPANYGYTF.

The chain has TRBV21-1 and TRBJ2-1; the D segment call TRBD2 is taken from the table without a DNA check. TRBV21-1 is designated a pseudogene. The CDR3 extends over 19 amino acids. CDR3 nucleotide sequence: TGTGCCAGCAGCAAAGCGGTTCTCGGTAGGGCTAGCGCCTACAATGAGCAGTTCTTC. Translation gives CASSKAVLGRASAYNEQFF.

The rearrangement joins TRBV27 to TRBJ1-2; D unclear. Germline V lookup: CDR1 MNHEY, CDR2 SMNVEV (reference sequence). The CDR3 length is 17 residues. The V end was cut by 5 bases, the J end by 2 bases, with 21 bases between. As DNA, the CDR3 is TGTGCCAGCAGTCCAAGCGAGAGCGCCATGTCCAACTATGGCTACACCTTC. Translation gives CASSPSESAMSNYGYTF.

In DNA, the CDR3 is TGTGCCTGGAGTGTACGGGCAAGCGGCCCTTACAATGAGCAGTTCTTC. This encodes CAWSVRASGPYNEQFF. The V and J genes are TRBV30 and TRBJ2-1, with a tentative D call TRBD2 (5 bases). Germline loops: CDR1 GTSNPN, CDR2 SVGIG (reference sequence). With 0 bases removed from V and 4 bases from J, the gap between germline ends came to 16 bases. CDR3 size: 16 residues.

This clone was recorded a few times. The CDR3 coding sequence is TGTGCCAGCAGTTTCTCAGGACTAGCGGCTACAGATACGCAGTATTTT. Its protein is CASSFSGLAATDTQYF. The J gene is TRBJ2-3, the V gene TRBV27; TRBD2 matches 10 bases. The CDR3 consists of 16 residues. Germline trimming cut 3 bases from V and 3 bases from J; bases unmatched to any gene: 6. In germline, CDR1 is MNHEY, CDR2 SMNVEV (reference sequence).

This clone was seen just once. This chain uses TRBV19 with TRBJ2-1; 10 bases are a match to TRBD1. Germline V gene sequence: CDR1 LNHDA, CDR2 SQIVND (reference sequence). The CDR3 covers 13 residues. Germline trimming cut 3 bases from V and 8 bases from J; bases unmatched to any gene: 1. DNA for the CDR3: TGTGCCAGTAGTATCGGGACAGGGGATGAGCAGTTCTTC. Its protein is CASSIGTGDEQFF. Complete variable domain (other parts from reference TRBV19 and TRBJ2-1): DGGITQSPKYLFRKEGQNVTLSCEQNLNHDAMYWYRQDPGQGLRLIYYSQIVNDFQKGDIAEGYSVSREKKESFPLTVTSAQKNPTAFYLCASSIGTGDEQFFGPGTRLTVL.

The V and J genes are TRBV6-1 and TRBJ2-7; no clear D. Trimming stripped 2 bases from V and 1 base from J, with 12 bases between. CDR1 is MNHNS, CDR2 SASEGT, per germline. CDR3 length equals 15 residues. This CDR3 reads CASSEPPKASYEQYF. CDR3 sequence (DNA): TGTGCCAGCAGTGAACCCCCTAAAGCTTCCTACGAGCAGTACTTC.

The CDR3 sequence: CASSLGQGRTQYF. CDR3 sequence (DNA): TGTGCCAGCAGCTTAGGGCAGGGAAGGACCCAGTACTTC. The chain carries TRBV7-2 and TRBJ2-5, with a tentative D call TRBD1 (5 bases). Trimming shortened V by 1 base and J by 7 bases, and 10 bases separated the two germline ends. CDR3 length equals 13 residues. CDR1 and CDR2 from the germline V gene are SGHTA and FQGNSA.

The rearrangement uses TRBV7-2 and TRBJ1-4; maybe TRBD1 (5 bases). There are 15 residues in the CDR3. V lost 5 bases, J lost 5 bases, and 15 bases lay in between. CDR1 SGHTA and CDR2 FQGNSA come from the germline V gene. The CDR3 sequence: CASSLDQGQNEKLFF. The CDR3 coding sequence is TGTGCCAGCAGCCTAGATCAGGGCCAAAATGAAAAACTGTTTTTT.

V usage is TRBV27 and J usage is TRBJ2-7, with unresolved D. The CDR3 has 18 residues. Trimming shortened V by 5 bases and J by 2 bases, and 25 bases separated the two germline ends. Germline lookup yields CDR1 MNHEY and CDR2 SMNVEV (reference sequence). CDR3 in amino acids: CASSLLPPVSPKPYEQYF. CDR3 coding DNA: TGTGCCAGCAGTCTACTACCCCCCGTGTCCCCTAAGCCCTACGAGCAGTACTTC.

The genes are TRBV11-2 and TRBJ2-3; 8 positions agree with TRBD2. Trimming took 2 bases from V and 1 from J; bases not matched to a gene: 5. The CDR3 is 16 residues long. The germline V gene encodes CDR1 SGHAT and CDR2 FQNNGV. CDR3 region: CASSLSVSGGTDTQYF. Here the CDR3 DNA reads TGTGCCAGCAGCTTATCGGTTAGCGGGGGCACAGATACGCAGTATTTT.

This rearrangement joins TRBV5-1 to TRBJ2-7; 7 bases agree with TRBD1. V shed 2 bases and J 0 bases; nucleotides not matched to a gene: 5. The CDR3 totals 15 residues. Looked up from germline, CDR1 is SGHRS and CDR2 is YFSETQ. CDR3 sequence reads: CASSFLGTASYEQYF. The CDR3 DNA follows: TGCGCCAGCAGCTTCCTCGGGACAGCCTCCTACGAGCAGTACTTC.

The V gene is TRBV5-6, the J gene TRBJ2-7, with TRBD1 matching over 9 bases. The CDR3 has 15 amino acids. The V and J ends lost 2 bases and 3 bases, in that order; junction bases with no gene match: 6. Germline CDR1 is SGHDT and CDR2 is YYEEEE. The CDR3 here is CASSFRDRVFYEQYF. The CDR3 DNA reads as TGTGCCAGCAGCTTTCGGGACAGGGTATTCTACGAGCAGTACTTC.

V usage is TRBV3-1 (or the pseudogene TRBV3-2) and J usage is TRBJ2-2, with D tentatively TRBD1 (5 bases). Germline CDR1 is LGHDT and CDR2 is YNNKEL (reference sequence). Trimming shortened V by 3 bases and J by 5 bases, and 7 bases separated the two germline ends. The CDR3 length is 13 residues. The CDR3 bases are TGTGCCAGCAGCCACCAGGGAACCGGGGAGCTGTTTTTT. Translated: CASSHQGTGELFF.

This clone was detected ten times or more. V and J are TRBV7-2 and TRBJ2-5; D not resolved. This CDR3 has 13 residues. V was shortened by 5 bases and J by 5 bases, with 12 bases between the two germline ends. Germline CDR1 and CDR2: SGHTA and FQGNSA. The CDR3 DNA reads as TGTGCCAGCAGCATGACAAGGCTGGAGACCCAGTACTTC. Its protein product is CASSMTRLETQYF.